The 20 T cell receptor beta chains given below trace back to one sample, sequenced in a study of post-analysis software for immune sequencing data. Libraries were made from TCR beta cDNA, and they carried unique molecular identifiers. Each CDR3 protein is one row after TCRdb ran MiXCR on the PCR reads. The repertoire holds roughly 400,000 distinct CDR3 sequences, with approximately 38% as singletons. Broader study findings: In patients, TRBV5-6, TRBV5-1 and TRBV20-1 belonged to five TRBV segments found more frequently than in controls.

The antigens for these receptors are not known. Source material: blood. These receptors were obtained from a girl aged 2 to 9 with multiple sclerosis.

V gene TRBV7-8 combines with J gene TRBJ2-1; 12 bases align to TRBD2. J was trimmed by 4 bases and V by 1 base; bases with no gene match: 5. The CDR3 length is 17 residues. Germline V gene data show CDR1 as SGHVS and CDR2 as FQNEAQ. The CDR3 reads CASSLVGGTSGYNEQFF. In DNA, the CDR3 is TGTGCCAGCAGCTTAGTAGGTGGGACTAGCGGGTACAATGAGCAGTTCTTC.

In the case of this clonotype: One junction end does not reproduce the germline sequence, and a read error may be involved. In nucleotides, the CDR3 is TGTGCCAGCACCCAAGATCGTATTTCTGGTTCGCTCCAAGAGACCCGGTACTTC. This sequence encodes CASTQDRISGSLQETRYF. V is TRBV3-1 and J is TRBJ2-5; D unresolved. The CDR3 has 18 residues. Germline CDR1 and CDR2: LGHDT and YNNKEL (reference sequence).

The V call is TRBV6-6, the J call TRBJ1-5; TRBD1 matches at 7 bases. The V segment lost 0 bases and the J segment 3 bases; nucleotides outside the gene matches: 2. Germline V gene lookup returns CDR1 MNHNY and CDR2 SVGAGI (reference sequence). This CDR3 is 15 amino acids long. CDR3 residues: CASSYSDRINQPQHF. As DNA, the CDR3 is TGTGCCAGCAGTTACTCGGACAGGATCAATCAGCCCCAGCATTTT.

This clonotype was detected only a few times. The chain has TRBV29-1 and TRBJ2-7; 7 nucleotides align to TRBD1. The CDR3 extends over 13 amino acids. Germline V gives CDR1 SQVTM, CDR2 ANQGSEA. Trimming at V came to 7 bases and at J to 2 bases, leaving 8 bases not matched to a gene. The CDR3: CSGSNRGAYEQYF. CDR3 coding DNA: TGCAGCGGATCGAACAGGGGCGCCTACGAGCAGTACTTC.

The rearrangement uses TRBV10-3 and TRBJ2-5; 11 positions agree with TRBD2. The CDR3 extends over 16 amino acids. Trimming removed 0 bases from V and 9 bases from J; junction bases left unmatched: 9. Germline V lookup: CDR1 ENHRY, CDR2 SYGVKD. CDR3 loop: CAISESRTSGSVAQYF. CDR3 bases: TGTGCCATCAGTGAGTCGCGTACTAGCGGGAGTGTGGCCCAGTACTTC.

The gene calls are TRBV5-1 and TRBJ2-7, with D perhaps being TRBD1 or TRBD2 (5 bases each). CDR1 and CDR2 from the germline V gene are SGHRS and YFSETQ. V lost 0 bases to trimming and J lost 0 bases, with 25 bases between them. The CDR3 length is 20 residues. The CDR3 nucleotides read TGCGCCAGCAGCTTGGGACGTAGCTGGGACCCACCTTCTAGCTCCTACGAGCAGTACTTC. It encodes CASSLGRSWDPPSSSYEQYF. The full variable domain, in which reference TRBV5-1 and TRBJ2-7 provide the parts outside the CDR3, is KAGVTQTPRYLIKTRGQQVTLSCSPISGHRSVSWYQQTPGQGLQFLFEYFSETQRNKGNFPGRFSGRQFSNSRSEMNVSTLELGDSALYLCASSLGRSWDPPSSSYEQYFGPGTRLTVT.

The chain combines TRBV9 with TRBJ1-2, with TRBD1 matching 7 bases. Unmatched junction bases numbered 4, after V lost 0 bases and J lost 2 bases. The CDR3 sequence is 15 residues long. The germline V gene has CDR1 SGDLS and CDR2 YYNGEE. As DNA, the CDR3 is TGTGCCAGCAGCGTAGAGGAGGGGGCGAACTATGGCTACACCTTC. This codes for CASSVEEGANYGYTF.

This chain connects TRBV5-1 to TRBJ1-5, with D unresolved. V gave up 0 bases and J gave up 0 bases, with 10 bases separating them. Germline V gene sequence: CDR1 SGHRS, CDR2 YFSETQ. The CDR3 length is 16 residues. The CDR3 sequence: CASSLGAIDSNQPQHF. CDR3 DNA sequence: TGCGCCAGCAGCTTGGGGGCCATTGATAGCAATCAGCCCCAGCATTTT. Supplemented by reference TRBV5-1 and TRBJ1-5, the full variable domain reads KAGVTQTPRYLIKTRGQQVTLSCSPISGHRSVSWYQQTPGQGLQFLFEYFSETQRNKGNFPGRFSGRQFSNSRSEMNVSTLELGDSALYLCASSLGAIDSNQPQHFGDGTRLSIL.

This clonotype occurred a few times. V gene TRBV29-1 combines with J gene TRBJ2-1; 9 bases align to TRBD2. The CDR3 extends over 16 amino acids. Trimming cost V 1 base and J 6 bases; bases outside gene matches: 10. The germline V gene has CDR1 SQVTM and CDR2 ANQGSEA. Here the CDR3 DNA reads TGCAGCGTTGAAGTCGGCGGGAGGGCCCTCCTCAATGAGCAGTTCTTC. As protein: CSVEVGGRALLNEQFF.

The chain couples TRBV28 to TRBJ1-2; 7 nucleotides line up with TRBD1. The CDR3 has 15 amino acids. V shed 6 bases, J shed 4 bases, and the junction held 11 bases outside the gene matches. Germline CDR1 is MDHEN and CDR2 is SYDVKM. CDR3 bases: TGTGCCAGCAGGACTATCAGGGGGACAAGCTATGGCTACACCTTC. Encoded protein: CASRTIRGTSYGYTF.

The chain links TRBV20-1 to TRBJ2-5, with 9 nucleotides matching TRBD2. CDR1 and CDR2 (germline): DFQATT, SNEGSKA (reference sequence). The CDR3 runs 17 residues. The V gene end was trimmed by 0 bases and the J gene end by 5 bases; junction bases not matched to a gene: 13. CDR3 nucleotide sequence: TGCAGTGCTAGAGATTTGGTAGCGGGAGCCGGGGGGGAGACCCAGTACTTC. It encodes CSARDLVAGAGGETQYF.

This clonotype has ten or more counts. The chain joins TRBV6-5 to TRBJ1-1; 7 nucleotides line up with TRBD1. In germline, CDR1 is MNHEY, CDR2 SVGAGI. The CDR3 has 18 residues. The trim removed 4 bases at V and 1 base at J, leaving 15 bases unmatched. CDR3 in DNA: TGTGCCAGCAGTTCCCCACCCTCGAGCGACAGGGCGAACACTGAAGCTTTCTTT. This translates into CASSSPPSSDRANTEAFF.

The chain links TRBV7-3 to TRBJ2-3; 11 nucleotides agree with TRBD2. Germline lookup yields CDR1 SGHTA and CDR2 FQGTGA. The CDR3 is 18 residues long. With V trimmed by 4 bases and J by 4 bases, 13 bases remained unmatched. CDR3 coding DNA: TGTGCCAGCAGCTCCCGATCGTCCTCTAGCGGGGGGCCAGATACGCAGTATTTT. Translating it yields CASSSRSSSSGGPDTQYF.

A few counts support this clonotype. J is TRBJ1-5 and V is TRBV3-1; TRBD1 matches at 7 bases. This CDR3 has 14 amino acids. Germline V lookup: CDR1 LGHDT, CDR2 YNNKEL (reference sequence). With 4 bases clipped from V and 5 bases from J, the junction kept 5 bases outside the gene matches. The CDR3 nucleotides read TGTGCCAGCAGCCCCCGGACAGGCTATCAGCCCCAGCATTTT. Translation: CASSPRTGYQPQHF.

Only a few counts were recorded for this clonotype. The chain is built from TRBV12-3 or TRBV12-4 and TRBJ1-5; D might be TRBD1 (6 bases). This CDR3 region has 16 residues. V dropped 2 bases and J dropped 0 bases, with 11 bases sitting between them. CDR3: CASSLTGLYSNQPQHF. Here the CDR3 DNA reads TGTGCCAGCAGTTTAACAGGGCTCTATAGCAATCAGCCCCAGCATTTT.

A few counts support this clonotype. The rearrangement links TRBV18 to TRBJ2-3; the match to TRBD1 covers 7 bases. J lost 7 bases, V lost 2 bases, and 6 bases had no gene match. The CDR3 is made up of 14 amino acids. CDR1 and CDR2 from the germline V gene are KGHSH and LQKENI. CDR3: CASSPRGLGYTQYF. The CDR3 DNA follows: TGTGCCAGCTCACCAAGGGGGCTGGGTTATACGCAGTATTTT.

This clonotype was picked up a small number of times. V is TRBV24-1 and J is TRBJ2-5; possible D gene TRBD1, 5 bases. V was cut by 1 base and J by 2 bases, with 19 bases left in between. Per germline, CDR1 KGHDR and CDR2 SFDVKD. This CDR3 region has 18 residues. The CDR3 loop reads CATSDFRGRSGGQETQYF. Here the CDR3 DNA reads TGTGCCACCAGTGATTTTAGGGGTAGGTCGGGCGGTCAAGAGACCCAGTACTTC.

The J gene is TRBJ1-5, the V gene TRBV12-3 or TRBV12-4; TRBD1 agrees at 8 bases. V lost 5 bases and J lost 5; bases outside the gene matches: 8. CDR3 length: 15 residues. The DNA of the CDR3 is TGTGCCAGCAGTAATGGACAGGGTGGATATCAGCCCCAGCATTTT. Translated, it gives CASSNGQGGYQPQHF.

There are a few counts of this clonotype. The rearrangement links TRBV28 to TRBJ2-3, with 8 bases matching TRBD1. This CDR3 has 15 amino acids. V dropped 6 bases and J dropped 4; count of bases not matched to a gene: 9. The germline V gene has CDR1 MDHEN and CDR2 SYDVKM. The CDR3 nucleotides read TGTGCCAGCAGCGACCTTAGGACAGGGCCAGATACGCAGTATTTT. Amino acid sequence: CASSDLRTGPDTQYF. Complete variable domain (other parts from reference TRBV28 and TRBJ2-3): DVKVTQSSRYLVKRTGEKVFLECVQDMDHENMFWYRQDPGLGLRLIYFSYDVKMKEKGDIPEGYSVSREKKERFSLILESASTNQTSMYLCASSDLRTGPDTQYFGPGTRLTVL.

The genes are TRBV28 and TRBJ2-3; 11 nucleotides agree with TRBD2. V was pared by 5 bases and J by 1 base, with 11 bases of the junction left unmatched. Germline CDR1 reads MDHEN; CDR2 reads SYDVKM. The CDR3 totals 18 residues. The CDR3 DNA is TGTGCCAGCAGTAGTACATTACGGGGACTAGCGGGCACAGATACGCAGTATTTT. This codes for CASSSTLRGLAGTDTQYF.